The rows below give T cell receptor beta chains drawn from one sample of a study of beta chain features in type 1 diabetes. Sequenced by immunoSEQ multiplex PCR; TCRdb stores in-frame clones only, minus some. The sample contains about 120,000 clones, approximately 16% of which appear only once. The sequenced sample was central memory CD4+ T cells from blood. Receptors were obtained from a man aged 25 to 45 with type 1 diabetes. The CDR3 runs from the conserved cysteine through the conserved F or W. The D gene is left open where the match is weak. Clone size is not always given. Where it is, it says once, few, many or a class for expanded clones.

.	12	few	TRBJ2-1	TRBV4-1	CASSQDLGEQFF	TGCGCCAGCAGCCAAGATCTCGGTGAGCAGTTCTTC
.	14	few	TRBJ2-5	TRBV29-1	CSGSEGYGFQTQYF	TGCAGCGGGTCCGAGGGCTATGGGTTCCAGACCCAGTACTTC
TRBD2	12	few	TRBJ2-1	TRBV30	CAWGSGGNEQFF	TGTGCCTGGGGATCGGGGGGCAATGAGCAGTTCTTC
.	14	few	TRBJ2-1	TRBV27	CASRKADSYNEQFF	TGTGCCAGCAGGAAAGCGGACTCCTACAATGAGCAGTTCTTC
.	13	.	TRBJ2-1	TRBV18	CASSPGQNNEQFF	TGTGCCAGCTCACCCGGACAGAACAATGAGCAGTTCTTC
.	15	.	TRBJ2-2	TRBV11-2	CASSSGLRQAGELFF	TGTGCCAGCAGCTCCGGACTTCGTCAAGCCGGGGAGCTGTTTTTT
.	15	.	TRBJ2-5	TRBV11-2	CASSPQDQVQETQYF	TGTGCCAGCAGCCCACAGGACCAAGTGCAAGAGACCCAGTACTTC
.	16	few	TRBJ2-7	TRBV4-3	CASSQDIAPNSYEQYF	TGCGCCAGCAGCCAAGATATAGCCCCAAACAGCTACGAGCAGTACTTC
TRBD1	15	.	TRBJ2-5	TRBV7-7	CASSLGGTGVETQYF	TGTGCCAGCAGCTTAGGGGGGACAGGGGTTGAAACCCAGTACTTC
.	16	.	TRBJ2-5	TRBV28	CASSLYPGGYQETQYF	TGTGCCAGCAGTTTATATCCAGGGGGGTACCAAGAGACCCAGTACTTC
.	14	few	TRBJ2-3	TRBV5-4	CASSLTLGGDTQYF	TGTGCCAGCAGCTTGACCCTGGGGGGCGATACGCAGTATTTT
.	14	.	TRBJ2-5	TRBV5-1	CASSLRVNQETQYF	TGCGCCAGCAGCTTGAGAGTTAATCAAGAGACCCAGTACTTC
.	13	few	TRBJ1-5	TRBV28	CASSFDQYQPQHF	TGTGCCAGCAGTTTTGACCAATATCAGCCCCAGCATTTT
.	15	.	TRBJ2-7	TRBV5-1	CASSLVGDRAYEQYF	TGCGCCAGCAGCTTGGTGGGCGACAGAGCCTACGAGCAGTACTTC
TRBD2	14	.	TRBJ2-5	TRBV28	CASSTGGHAETQYF	TGTGCCAGCAGTACGGGGGGGCACGCCGAGACCCAGTACTTC
.	11	.	TRBJ2-7	TRBV6-5	CASSTGYEQYF	TGTGCCAGCAGTACGGGTTACGAGCAGTACTTC
.	12	few	TRBJ2-1	TRBV7-9	CASSPNHHEQFF	TGTGCCAGCAGCCCTAACCATCATGAGCAGTTCTTC
.	11	few	TRBJ1-4	TRBV28	CASSHREKLFF	TGTGCCAGCAGTCACCGCGAAAAACTGTTTTTT
.	12	few	TRBJ1-6	TRBV14	CASSQANSPLHF	TGTGCCAGCAGCCAGGCTAATTCACCCCTCCACTTT
.	13	.	TRBJ2-3	TRBV19	CASSPPERDTQYF	TGTGCCAGTAGCCCACCTGAAAGAGATACGCAGTATTTT
.	14	.	TRBJ2-7	TRBV27	CASSSPQGPYEQYF	TGTGCCAGCAGTTCCCCCCAGGGGCCATACGAGCAGTACTTC
.	12	few	TRBJ2-7	TRBV5-1	CASSLAGDEQYF	TGCGCCAGCAGCTTGGCCGGGGACGAGCAGTACTTC
TRBD2	15	few	TRBJ2-2	TRBV5-4	CASSLGGGFTGELFF	TGTGCCAGCAGCTTAGGCGGGGGGTTCACCGGGGAGCTGTTTTTT
TRBD2	15	.	TRBJ2-1	TRBV19	CASSIAAGVWNEQFF	TGTGCCAGTAGTATAGCGGCGGGGGTATGGAATGAGCAGTTCTTC
.	13	.	TRBJ2-1	TRBV6-6	CASQKGLANEQFF	TGTGCCAGCCAAAAGGGGCTAGCGAATGAGCAGTTCTTC
.	14	few	TRBJ2-4	TRBV6-6	CASSPKIAKNIQYF	TGTGCCAGCAGTCCCAAGATAGCCAAAAACATTCAGTACTTC
.	16	.	TRBJ2-3	TRBV9	CASREKLDSSTDTQYF	TGTGCCAGCAGGGAAAAACTGGACAGCAGCACAGATACGCAGTATTTT
.	15	few	TRBJ2-3	TRBV5-6	CASSLYGPSTDTQYF	TGTGCCAGCAGCTTGTACGGCCCTAGCACAGATACGCAGTATTTT
.	16	.	TRBJ1-2	TRBV5-1	CASSLGMGTENYGYTF	TGCGCCAGCAGCTTGGGCATGGGGACGGAGAACTATGGCTACACCTTC
TRBD1	15	.	TRBJ2-3	TRBV4-3	CASSQAGQVTDTQYF	TGCGCCAGCAGCCAGGCAGGACAGGTCACAGATACGCAGTATTTT
.	15	few	TRBJ2-1	TRBV19	CASSIVTAPNNEQFF	TGTGCCAGTAGTATAGTAACGGCGCCTAACAATGAGCAGTTCTTC
TRBD1	16	.	TRBJ2-7	TRBV7-2	CASSQVIKTGAYEQYF	TGTGCCAGCAGCCAAGTCATTAAGACAGGGGCCTACGAGCAGTACTTC
.	14	.	TRBJ1-5	TRBV2	CASRLTGRNQPQHF	TGTGCCAGCAGATTAACAGGGAGGAATCAGCCCCAGCATTTT
.	15	.	TRBJ2-2	TRBV7-6	CASSPPPRDSGELFF	TGTGCCAGCAGCCCTCCACCCAGGGATTCCGGGGAGCTGTTTTTT
TRBD2	14	.	TRBJ2-3	TRBV28	CASSGTSNTDTQYF	TGTGCCAGCAGTGGGACTAGTAACACAGATACGCAGTATTTT
.	13	few	TRBJ1-6	TRBV18	CASSPLMDSPLHF	TGTGCCAGCTCACCACTTATGGATTCACCCCTCCACTTT
.	15	.	TRBJ2-3	TRBV4-1	CASSQTGAYTDTQYF	TGCGCCAGCAGCCAAACAGGCGCTTACACAGATACGCAGTATTTT
.	15	few	TRBJ2-7	TRBV7-2	CASSLVGGDALEQYF	TGTGCCAGCAGCTTAGTTGGAGGGGACGCCCTCGAGCAGTACTTC
TRBD2	16	few	TRBJ2-3	TRBV5-1	CASRQTSGDSGDTQYF	TGCGCCAGCAGACAGACTAGCGGGGATTCCGGAGATACGCAGTATTTT
TRBD2	15	few	TRBJ2-5	TRBV7-9	CASSSTGGSLQTQYF	TGTGCCAGCAGCTCGACGGGGGGATCCCTGCAGACCCAGTACTTC
TRBD1	16	few	TRBJ2-1	TRBV4-2	CASSQVDRGPYNEQFF	TGTGCCAGCAGCCAAGTAGACAGGGGGCCCTACAATGAGCAGTTCTTC
.	17	few	TRBJ2-3	TRBV7-2	CASSPPLRQRGTDTQYF	TGTGCCAGCAGCCCTCCTCTTCGGCAGAGAGGCACAGATACGCAGTATTTT
TRBD2	16	few	TRBJ2-7	TRBV7-2	CASSSLSAGGGYEQYF	TGTGCCAGCAGCTCGCTGTCAGCGGGGGGTGGATACGAGCAGTACTTC
.	14	few	TRBJ2-6	TRBV28	CASSLEEGANVLTF	TGTGCCAGCAGTTTAGAGGAGGGGGCCAACGTCCTGACTTTC
.	16	many	TRBJ2-2	TRBV4-3	CASSPGGAGSTGELFF	TGCGCCAGCAGCCCTGGTGGAGCGGGTAGCACCGGGGAGCTGTTTTTT
.	14	.	TRBJ1-1	TRBV6-6	CASSLRVTNTEAFF	TGTGCCAGCAGTTTGAGGGTTACGAACACTGAAGCTTTCTTT
TRBD1	13	.	TRBJ1-2	TRBV19	CASSRQGTYGYTF	TGTGCCAGTAGTCGACAGGGTACCTATGGCTACACCTTC
.	16	many	TRBJ1-6	TRBV30	CAWSVSGSGRNSPLHF	TGTGCCTGGAGTGTAAGTGGCTCTGGGCGGAATTCACCCCTCCACTTT
.	14	few	TRBJ2-3	TRBV19	CASHDGGATDTQYF	TGTGCCAGTCACGATGGGGGGGCCACAGATACGCAGTATTTT
.	13	once	TRBJ2-3	TRBV5-1	CASSLDLTDTQYF	TGCGCCAGCAGCTTGGACCTCACAGATACGCAGTATTTT
.	11	.	TRBJ2-5	TRBV2	CASSAGETQYF	TGTGCCAGCAGTGCTGGAGAGACCCAGTACTTC
TRBD2	14	.	TRBJ2-1	TRBV5-1	CASSLGLAGDEQFF	TGCGCCAGCAGCCTTGGACTAGCGGGGGATGAGCAGTTCTTC
.	14	few	TRBJ2-7	TRBV7-8	CASSAGTNSYEQYF	TGTGCCAGCAGCGCCGGGACAAATTCCTACGAGCAGTACTTC